This entry concerns a single T cell receptor (beta chain). What it recognizes is unknown. This record belongs to a study of graft-versus-host responses after intestinal transplantation. Study at large: Recipients were given multivisceral, liver-intestinal, or isolated intestinal transplants. After anti-thymocyte globulin induction, recipients took tacrolimus and steroids for two to three years. General study points: Present in recipient marrow, GvH clones included some that appeared first in ileum or blood. The presence of high graft-versus-host to host-versus-graft clonal ratios in allografts characterized patients with graft-donor T cell macrochimerism.

Generated by immunoSEQ multiplex PCR, the TCRdb table keeps only in-frame clones and is missing some. The table includes 74,000 or so clones, 92% detected once. The CDR3 contains 13 residues. CDR1 is MNHNS and CDR2 is SASEGT in the germline V gene. Losses at the gene ends were 3 bases for V and 7 bases for J; bases not matched to a gene: 6. The chain combines TRBV6-1 with TRBJ2-7; 7 bases are a match to TRBD1. The specimen comprised PBMCs, sampled 98 days after intestinal transplantation. This TCR was recovered from a human patient who received an intestinal transplant, so some T cells may come from the graft donor. The CDR3 protein is CASSDRQGREQYF. In nucleotides, the CDR3 is TGTGCCAGCAGTGACAGACAGGGAAGAGAGCAGTACTTC.